These 26 T cell receptor beta chains were sequenced from one sample in a study of cytomegalovirus exposure and HLA in healthy donors. Amplification used 60 Vbeta primers and 13 Jbeta primers. Using immunoSEQ multiplex PCR, the repertoire was profiled, and TCRdb retains in-frame clones only, with some absent. The table shows roughly 180,000 clones, with almost 80% occurring only once. What was sequenced was PBMCs. These TCRs come from a man in his fifties or sixties in good health and CMV-seropositive.

The rearrangement joins TRBV15 to TRBJ2-5; the match to TRBD1 covers 7 bases. The junction had 7 bases not matched to a gene; V was cut back by 8 bases and J by 4 bases. Per germline, CDR1 LNHNV and CDR2 YYDKDF (reference sequence). This CDR3 spans 13 amino acids. The chain's CDR3 is CATARGQLETQYF. In nucleotides, the CDR3 is TGTGCCACCGCAAGGGGACAGTTAGAGACCCAGTACTTC.

CDR3: CASSLRSGEFTDTQYF. The CDR3 bases are TGCGCCAGCAGCTTGAGGAGCGGGGAGTTCACAGATACGCAGTATTTT. The chain has TRBV5-1 and TRBJ2-3, with TRBD2 matching 7 bases. CDR3 length equals 16 residues. The germline V gene encodes CDR1 SGHRS and CDR2 YFSETQ. After removal of 1 base from V and 2 bases from J, the junction contained 7 bases not matched to a gene.

CDR3 sequence: CASGVGSPLHF. The CDR3 nucleotides read TGTGCCAGCGGAGTGGGTTCACCCCTCCACTTT. The chain is built from TRBV28 and TRBJ1-6; unclear D gene. The V gene lost 8 bases and the J gene lost 9 bases, with 8 bases spanning the gap. This CDR3 region has 11 residues. Germline CDR1 and CDR2: MDHEN and SYDVKM.

The V call is TRBV5-1, the J call TRBJ2-1; 9 bases line up with TRBD2. CDR3 length equals 14 residues. Trimming cost V 4 bases and J 5 bases; bases outside gene matches: 4. The germline V gene has CDR1 SGHRS and CDR2 YFSETQ. CDR3 coding DNA: TGCGCCAGCAGCACAAGCGGGGGGCACAATGAGCAGTTCTTC. This gives the protein CASSTSGGHNEQFF.

This chain's CDR3 is CASSLAPGNSNQPQHF. The DNA of the CDR3 is TGTGCCAGCAGCTTGGCTCCGGGAAATAGCAATCAGCCCCAGCATTTT. The chain has TRBV5-5 and TRBJ1-5; D is unresolved. Trimming stripped 0 bases from V and 0 bases from J, with 10 bases between. Per germline, CDR1 SGHKS and CDR2 YYEKEE (reference sequence). This CDR3 spans 16 amino acids.

The V and J genes are TRBV28 and TRBJ1-1, with TRBD1 matching over 8 bases. CDR3 length equals 14 residues. V was pared by 5 bases and J by 1 base, with 3 bases of the junction left unmatched. In germline, CDR1 is MDHEN, CDR2 SYDVKM. CDR3 nucleotides: TGTGCCAGCAGTCGGGACAGGAAGAACACTGAAGCTTTCTTT. The encoded protein is CASSRDRKNTEAFF.

The CDR3 DNA is TGTGCCAGCAGCTTAGGGACAGGGACCGGGGAGCTGTTTTTT. It is translated as CASSLGTGTGELFF. This chain connects TRBV7-8 to TRBJ2-2, with 8 bases fitting TRBD1. V lost 1 base, J lost 5 bases, and 0 bases stayed unmatched. The CDR3 is made up of 14 amino acids. CDR1 SGHVS and CDR2 FQNEAQ come from the germline V gene.

This clone was observed a single time. CDR3 residues: CASHALAGPELFF. CDR3 bases: TGTGCCAGCCACGCCCTAGCCGGCCCGGAGCTGTTTTTT. J is TRBJ2-2 and V is TRBV13, with a possible D match to TRBD2 (5 bases). CDR1 is PRHDT, CDR2 FYEKMQ, per germline (reference sequence). The V end lost 8 bases, the J end lost 10 bases, and 17 bases lay between the germline ends. The length of the CDR3 is 13 residues.

The chain has TRBV7-9 and TRBJ2-3; possible D gene TRBD2, 6 bases. The CDR3 is made up of 15 amino acids. V gave up 2 bases and J gave up 3 bases, with 12 bases separating them. Germline V lookup: CDR1 SEHNR, CDR2 FQNEAQ (reference sequence). CDR3 sequence (DNA): TGTGCCAGCAGCTTAACCGCGGGGTGGACAGATACGCAGTATTTT. Its protein is CASSLTAGWTDTQYF.

The V gene is TRBV5-1, the J gene TRBJ1-1, with a weak D call TRBD1 (6 bases). There are 15 residues in the CDR3. The germline V and J ends were trimmed by 3 bases and 2 bases, with 14 bases remaining between them. Germline V lookup: CDR1 SGHRS, CDR2 YFSETQ. In DNA, the CDR3 is TGCGCCAGCAGCTCCTGGGGGGGGCTAAACACTGAAGCTTTCTTT. Residues: CASSSWGGLNTEAFF. Complete variable domain (other parts from reference TRBV5-1 and TRBJ1-1): KAGVTQTPRYLIKTRGQQVTLSCSPISGHRSVSWYQQTPGQGLQFLFEYFSETQRNKGNFPGRFSGRQFSNSRSEMNVSTLELGDSALYLCASSSWGGLNTEAFFGQGTRLTVV.

The CDR3 DNA sequence: TGTGCCAGCAGGCGGGAGTTAGGCTCTGGAAACACCATATATTTT. Translating gives CASRRELGSGNTIYF. This rearrangement joins TRBV5-5 to TRBJ1-3, with D unclear. The CDR3 extends over 15 amino acids. CDR1 is SGHKS, CDR2 YYEKEE, per germline (reference sequence). Trimming shortened V by 5 bases and J by 0 bases, and 12 bases separated the two germline ends.

The gene calls are TRBV5-1 and TRBJ2-5; D uncertain. The CDR3 is 14 amino acids. The V gene lost 4 bases and the J gene lost 2 bases, with 12 bases spanning the gap. The germline V gene encodes CDR1 SGHRS and CDR2 YFSETQ. The CDR3 nucleotides are TGCGCCAGCAGCGTGGAAAATCCGCAAGAGACCCAGTACTTC. It codes for CASSVENPQETQYF.

This chain's CDR3 is CASSRGAGDLLTGELFF. CDR3 nucleotides: TGCGCCAGCAGCCGGGGAGCGGGGGACCTCCTCACCGGGGAGCTGTTTTTT. The chain is built from TRBV4-1 and TRBJ2-2; 8 bases match TRBD2. This CDR3 is 17 amino acids long. J lost 4 bases, V lost 4 bases, and 11 bases had no gene match. The germline CDR1 and CDR2 sequences are MGHRA and YSYEKL.

V usage is TRBV2 and J usage is TRBJ2-7; 8 bases align to TRBD1. The CDR3 has 13 amino acids. V shed 6 bases and J 3 bases; nucleotides not matched to a gene: 4. Per germline, CDR1 SNHLY and CDR2 FYNNEI. The CDR3 DNA sequence: TGTGCCAGCAGGACGGGACAGGTCTACGAGCAGTACTTC. Protein product: CASRTGQVYEQYF.

The chain uses TRBV7-9 and TRBJ2-1, with 13 nucleotides matching TRBD2. Germline V gene sequence: CDR1 SEHNR, CDR2 FQNEAQ (reference sequence). The CDR3 totals 15 residues. V was pared by 1 base and J by 9 bases, with 3 bases of the junction left unmatched. As DNA, the CDR3 is TGTGCCAGCAGCTTAGGGACTAGCGGGGGATCTGAGCAGTTCTTC. Translation gives CASSLGTSGGSEQFF.

The CDR3 here is CASRLAGGGMNTEAFF. The CDR3 nucleotides read TGCGCCAGCAGGCTTGCGGGTGGGGGCATGAACACTGAAGCTTTCTTT. The rearrangement joins TRBV5-1 to TRBJ1-1; a possible D gene is TRBD1 (6 bases). The CDR3 runs to 16 residues. V lost 5 bases and J 0 bases, leaving 17 bases between the germline ends. The germline V gene has CDR1 SGHRS and CDR2 YFSETQ.

This chain uses TRBV28 with TRBJ1-2; D might be TRBD1 (6 bases). Germline-derived CDR1 and CDR2 are MDHEN and SYDVKM. The CDR3 is 14 amino acids. Trimming shortened V by 2 bases and J by 3 bases, and 10 bases separated the two germline ends. The CDR3 loop is CASSLTGYDYGYTF. CDR3 bases: TGTGCCAGCAGTTTAACAGGGTATGACTATGGCTACACCTTC.

The V gene is TRBV5-1, the J gene TRBJ2-3; the D is unclear. CDR3 length: 12 residues. The germline CDR1 and CDR2 sequences are SGHRS and YFSETQ. V was pared by 4 bases and J by 6 bases, with 9 bases between. CDR3 loop: CASSLNMDTQYF. In DNA form, the CDR3 reads TGCGCCAGCAGCCTAAATATGGATACGCAGTATTTT. The entire variable domain, with the rest obtained from reference TRBV5-1 and TRBJ2-3, is as follows: KAGVTQTPRYLIKTRGQQVTLSCSPISGHRSVSWYQQTPGQGLQFLFEYFSETQRNKGNFPGRFSGRQFSNSRSEMNVSTLELGDSALYLCASSLNMDTQYFGPGTRLTVL.

J is TRBJ2-7 and V is TRBV27, with D perhaps matching TRBD1 (5 bases). Germline V gene data show CDR1 as MNHEY and CDR2 as SMNVEV (reference sequence). The CDR3 loop spans 16 amino acids. Trimming left V 0 bases short and J 3 bases short, with 15 bases between. For the CDR3, the DNA is TGTGCCAGCAGTTTATCAGCCGAGGCAGGGTACTACGAGCAGTACTTC. It specifies CASSLSAEAGYYEQYF.

V gene TRBV6-5 combines with J gene TRBJ1-2; weak D call: TRBD1 (6 bases). The germline V gene has CDR1 MNHEY and CDR2 SVGAGI. V was cut by 9 bases and J by 4 bases, with 21 bases left in between. The CDR3 totals 15 residues. The CDR3 loop is CASAVSGTPVYGYTF. The CDR3 bases are TGTGCCAGTGCAGTTTCCGGGACACCCGTCTATGGCTACACCTTC.

The V gene is TRBV4-1, the J gene TRBJ2-3, with D possibly TRBD2 on 5 matching bases. There are 13 residues in the CDR3. CDR1 and CDR2 (germline): MGHRA, YSYEKL. Deletions cut 4 bases from V and 6 bases from J, with 11 bases between. The CDR3 bases are TGCGCCAGCAGCCGGACTTACGGTGATACGCAGTATTTT. Translating gives CASSRTYGDTQYF.

The rearrangement links TRBV5-8 to TRBJ2-5, with D maybe TRBD1 (5 bases). Per germline, CDR1 SGHTS and CDR2 YDEGEE. This CDR3 spans 15 amino acids. Trimming stripped 0 bases from V and 5 bases from J, with 14 bases between. CDR3 sequence (DNA): TGTGCCAGCAGCTTGGTCAGGGTATCAAGGGAGACCCAGTACTTC. Amino acid sequence: CASSLVRVSRETQYF.

This clone was seen only a few times. V and J are TRBV27 and TRBJ1-5; perhaps TRBD1 as D (5 bases). Germline lookup yields CDR1 MNHEY and CDR2 SMNVEV (reference sequence). Trimming took 0 bases from V and 6 from J, leaving 9 bases between them. The CDR3 has 14 residues. CDR3 coding DNA: TGTGCCAGCAGTTTATCCGCAGGGCCTCAGCCCCAGCATTTT. Translated, it gives CASSLSAGPQPQHF.

This clone was recorded only once. V gene TRBV6-5 combines with J gene TRBJ1-1; a possible D gene is TRBD1 (5 bases). Germline V gene lookup returns CDR1 MNHEY and CDR2 SVGAGI. This CDR3 contains 14 residues. Trimming stripped 2 bases from V and 7 bases from J, with 14 bases between. CDR3 amino acids: CASSYRSGGLEAFF. Written as DNA, the CDR3 is TGTGCCAGCAGTTACCGTTCGGGGGGACTTGAAGCTTTCTTT.

The rearrangement joins TRBV2 to TRBJ2-1; 11 bases align to TRBD2. The CDR3 length is 15 residues. V gave up 3 bases and J gave up 4 bases; unmatched junction bases: 2. Germline V CDR1 and CDR2: SNHLY, FYNNEI. Written as DNA, the CDR3 is TGTGCCAGCAGTGAGGCTAGCGGGGGGTACAATGAGCAGTTCTTC. The encoded protein is CASSEASGGYNEQFF.

The CDR3 sequence is CASSPTTSGSYEQYF. CDR3 DNA: TGCGCCAGCAGCCCTACGACGTCAGGCAGTTACGAGCAGTACTTC. The rearrangement uses TRBV5-1 and TRBJ2-5, with unresolved D. Near its end, the DNA agrees better with TRBJ2-7, so the J call may be wrong. Germline V gene data show CDR1 as SGHRS and CDR2 as YFSETQ. The CDR3 length is 15 residues.